Presented here are 8 T cell receptor beta chains from one specimen sequenced in a study of cytomegalovirus exposure and HLA in healthy donors. 60 Vbeta and 13 Jbeta primers were used in PCR. TCRdb's copy holds only in-frame clones and misses some; the assay was immunoSEQ multiplex PCR. Among fewer than 200,000 clones listed, 80% to 85% were seen once. The sequenced sample was PBMCs. These receptors were obtained from a man between 45 and 60 years old in good health and CMV-seronegative.

V usage is TRBV7-6 and J usage is TRBJ2-7; perhaps TRBD1 as D (5 bases). V dropped 4 bases and J dropped 0 bases, with 16 bases sitting between them. Germline V gene lookup returns CDR1 SGHVS and CDR2 FNYEAQ. The CDR3 covers 16 residues. The CDR3: CASSSPQGRVSYEQYF. CDR3 bases: TGTGCCAGCAGCTCCCCTCAGGGAAGGGTCTCCTACGAGCAGTACTTC.

V gene TRBV6-5 combines with J gene TRBJ2-7; 7 bases agree with TRBD1. The CDR3 length is 14 residues. Germline V gene data show CDR1 as MNHEY and CDR2 as SVGAGI. V shed 4 bases and J 2 bases; nucleotides not matched to a gene: 5. The CDR3: CASSFRDRTYEQYF. The DNA of the CDR3 is TGTGCCAGCAGTTTCCGGGACAGAACCTACGAGCAGTACTTC.

The V gene is TRBV2, the J gene TRBJ1-5, with D uncertain. Germline loops: CDR1 SNHLY, CDR2 FYNNEI. The CDR3 covers 15 residues. V gave up 5 bases and J gave up 0 bases, with 11 bases separating them. CDR3: CASSLTSYSNQPQHF. CDR3 sequence (DNA): TGTGCCAGCAGTCTGACATCTTATAGCAATCAGCCCCAGCATTTT.

The chain links TRBV15 to TRBJ2-5; D call uncertain. The end of the DNA fits TRBJ2-7 better, so the J call may be wrong. The CDR3 consists of 15 residues. Germline V CDR1 and CDR2: LNHNV, YYDKDF (reference sequence). DNA of the CDR3: TGTGCCACCAGCAGAGATTCAGTGGTGGGCTACGAGCAGTACTTC. It specifies CATSRDSVVGYEQYF.

The J gene is TRBJ1-2, the V gene TRBV28; a possible D gene is TRBD1 (6 bases). The CDR3 loop spans 15 amino acids. Germline lookup yields CDR1 MDHEN and CDR2 SYDVKM. The ends were cut back, 2 bases at V and 1 base at J, with 11 bases in the middle. The CDR3 bases are TGTGCCAGCAGTTTAGCGGGGGCTCGTAACTATGGCTACACCTTC. Protein: CASSLAGARNYGYTF.

The chain recombines TRBV11-2 with TRBJ2-1; perhaps TRBD2 as D (7 bases). CDR3 length: 16 residues. From germline, CDR1 is SGHAT and CDR2 FQNNGV. The V gene lost 0 bases and the J gene lost 0 bases, with 9 bases spanning the gap. The CDR3 loop reads CASSLERGPSYNEQFF. The CDR3 nucleotides are TGTGCCAGCAGCTTAGAGCGGGGGCCCTCCTACAATGAGCAGTTCTTC.

The chain has TRBV9 and TRBJ2-7; 9 bases agree with TRBD2. Looked up from germline, CDR1 is SGDLS and CDR2 is YYNGEE. V shed 1 base, J shed 5 bases, and the junction held 10 bases outside the gene matches. The CDR3 contains 16 residues. The CDR3 region is CASSVMASGISHEQYF. Here the CDR3 DNA reads TGTGCCAGCAGCGTAATGGCTAGCGGGATATCCCACGAGCAGTACTTC.

The chain recombines TRBV19 with TRBJ2-6; 7 bases match TRBD1. The CDR3 contains 13 residues. Losses at the gene ends were 9 bases for V and 3 bases for J; bases not matched to a gene: 2. Germline V gene lookup returns CDR1 LNHDA and CDR2 SQIVND (reference sequence). CDR3 sequence: CASQGDGANVLTF. Written as DNA, the CDR3 is TGTGCCAGCCAGGGGGATGGGGCCAACGTCCTGACTTTC.